A selection of T cell receptor beta chains follows, all from one sample in a study of identical twins. TCRdb passed the 5' RACE reads through MiXCR, listing each CDR3 protein once. The table records about 470,000 distinct CDR3 sequences, roughly 24% of them present only once. The same specimen was also included in a second study, on T cells expressing NK-cell markers.

Sequenced sample: CD4+ T cells sorted from blood. Receptor source: a woman aged 18-29 years in good health. CDR3s include the opening cysteine and the closing phenylalanine or tryptophan. Fields, in order: CDR3 protein, CDR3 DNA, V gene, J gene, clone size, D gene. A D gene is named only where the DNA matches it firmly. Not all rows give a size; the values are once, few, many and, for expanded clones, a class.

CDR3 protein: CSVEIGAGESYNEQFF; CDR3 DNA: TGCAGCGTTGAAATCGGAGCGGGAGAGTCCTACAATGAGCAGTTCTTC; V gene: TRBV29-1; J gene: TRBJ2-1; clone size: few; D gene: TRBD2
CDR3 protein: CSVIGGDVHIQYF; CDR3 DNA: TGCAGCGTCATCGGAGGGGATGTTCACATTCAGTACTTC; V gene: TRBV29-1; J gene: TRBJ2-4; clone size: few; D gene: -
CDR3 protein: CASSRGTGTSGFNEQFF; CDR3 DNA: TGCGCCAGCAGCCGAGGAACCGGGACTAGCGGTTTTAATGAGCAGTTCTTC; V gene: TRBV4-1; J gene: TRBJ2-1; clone size: -; D gene: TRBD2
CDR3 protein: CASSLTRGYVTQYF; CDR3 DNA: TGTGCCAGCAGCCTAACCCGGGGGTACGTTACGCAGTATTTT; V gene: TRBV3-1; J gene: TRBJ2-3; clone size: few; D gene: -
CDR3 protein: CASKERDNPRWQFF; CDR3 DNA: TGTGCCAGCAAAGAACGGGACAACCCCCGGTGGCAGTTCTTC; V gene: TRBV6-1; J gene: TRBJ2-1; clone size: -; D gene: -
CDR3 protein: CASSQEGTRTDTQYF; CDR3 DNA: TGCGCCAGCAGCCAAGAGGGGACGCGCACAGATACGCAGTATTTT; V gene: TRBV4-3; J gene: TRBJ2-3; clone size: -; D gene: -
CDR3 protein: CAISESLPRGTEAFF; CDR3 DNA: TGTGCCATCAGTGAGTCCCTCCCCCGGGGCACTGAAGCTTTCTTT; V gene: TRBV10-3; J gene: TRBJ1-1; clone size: -; D gene: -
CDR3 protein: CASNPGDGSSYEQYF; CDR3 DNA: TGTGCCAGCAACCCAGGGGACGGAAGCTCCTACGAGCAGTACTTC; V gene: TRBV12-3/TRBV12-4; J gene: TRBJ2-7; clone size: many; D gene: -
CDR3 protein: CASSLPGLAGGMNEQFF; CDR3 DNA: TGCGCCAGCAGCTTACCGGGACTAGCGGGAGGGATGAATGAGCAGTTCTTC; V gene: TRBV5-1; J gene: TRBJ2-1; clone size: -; D gene: TRBD2
CDR3 protein: CASRERDREGPTGELFF; CDR3 DNA: TGTGCCAGCAGAGAAAGGGACAGGGAAGGTCCGACCGGGGAGCTGTTTTTT; V gene: TRBV7-9; J gene: TRBJ2-2; clone size: -; D gene: TRBD1
CDR3 protein: CAGSTSGGAIDTQYF; CDR3 DNA: TGCGCCGGATCGACTAGCGGGGGGGCGATAGATACGCAGTATTTT; V gene: TRBV5-1; J gene: TRBJ2-3; clone size: -; D gene: TRBD2
CDR3 protein: CASKGRASGTYEQFF; CDR3 DNA: TGTGCCTCCAAGGGTAGGGCTAGCGGGACCTATGAGCAGTTCTTC; V gene: TRBV11-2; J gene: TRBJ2-1; clone size: -; D gene: TRBD2
CDR3 protein: CATSRRGDNTEAFF; CDR3 DNA: TGTGCCACCAGCCGAAGAGGAGATAACACTGAAGCTTTCTTT; V gene: TRBV15; J gene: TRBJ1-1; clone size: -; D gene: -
CDR3 protein: CSASAGSASSYNEQFF; CDR3 DNA: TGCAGTGCTAGTGCGGGATCGGCGAGCTCCTACAATGAGCAGTTCTTC; V gene: TRBV20-1; J gene: TRBJ2-1; clone size: few; D gene: -
CDR3 protein: CASSRLLAGGTYEQYF; CDR3 DNA: TGCGCCAGCAGCCGCCTACTAGCGGGAGGTACCTACGAGCAGTACTTC; V gene: TRBV4-1; J gene: TRBJ2-7; clone size: -; D gene: TRBD2
CDR3 protein: CASSSPGQGSNYGYTF; CDR3 DNA: TGTGCCAGCAGTTCCCCGGGACAGGGATCTAACTATGGCTACACCTTC; V gene: TRBV12-3/TRBV12-4; J gene: TRBJ1-2; clone size: -; D gene: TRBD1
CDR3 protein: CASSLHQGNEQFF; CDR3 DNA: TGTGCCAGCAGCTTACACCAGGGGAATGAGCAGTTCTTC; V gene: TRBV9; J gene: TRBJ2-1; clone size: -; D gene: -
CDR3 protein: CASSLGGAYSYNEQFF; CDR3 DNA: TGTGCCAGCAGCTTAGGGGGGGCGTACTCCTACAATGAGCAGTTCTTC; V gene: TRBV7-8; J gene: TRBJ2-1; clone size: few; D gene: -
CDR3 protein: CASSPGGPKPDTQYF; CDR3 DNA: TGCGCCAGCAGCCCGGGAGGGCCCAAGCCAGATACGCAGTATTTT; V gene: TRBV4-1; J gene: TRBJ2-3; clone size: -; D gene: TRBD2
CDR3 protein: CASSDASITPSPLHF; CDR3 DNA: TGTGCCAGCAGTGACGCGTCCATAACCCCTTCACCCCTCCACTTT; V gene: TRBV25-1; J gene: TRBJ1-6; clone size: -; D gene: -
CDR3 protein: CASSGTGVGNEQFF; CDR3 DNA: TGTGCCAGCTCCGGGACAGGGGTAGGGAATGAGCAGTTCTTC; V gene: TRBV18; J gene: TRBJ2-1; clone size: -; D gene: TRBD1
CDR3 protein: CASSQVGRESYGYTF; CDR3 DNA: TGTGCCAGCAGCCAGGTTGGCAGGGAATCGTATGGCTACACCTTC; V gene: TRBV3-1; J gene: TRBJ1-2; clone size: -; D gene: -
CDR3 protein: CASSRSSGTSSYEQYF; CDR3 DNA: TGTGCCAGCAGCCGTTCCTCCGGGACTTCATCCTACGAGCAGTACTTC; V gene: TRBV12-3/TRBV12-4; J gene: TRBJ2-7; clone size: -; D gene: -
CDR3 protein: CSARDTASPSGAFF; CDR3 DNA: TGCAGTGCTAGAGATACCGCCAGCCCGTCGGGTGCTTTCTTT; V gene: TRBV20-1; J gene: TRBJ1-1; clone size: -; D gene: -
CDR3 protein: CSTRPGQGSYEQYF; CDR3 DNA: TGCAGTACTAGACCAGGACAGGGATCCTACGAGCAGTACTTC; V gene: TRBV20-1; J gene: TRBJ2-7; clone size: -; D gene: TRBD1
CDR3 protein: CSARRWSFGDTQETQYF; CDR3 DNA: TGCAGTGCTAGGAGGTGGTCTTTCGGGGATACCCAAGAGACCCAGTACTTC; V gene: TRBV20-1; J gene: TRBJ2-5; clone size: -; D gene: -
CDR3 protein: CSASGLAGGPDTQYF; CDR3 DNA: TGCAGTGCTTCCGGACTAGCGGGGGGGCCAGATACGCAGTATTTT; V gene: TRBV20-1; J gene: TRBJ2-3; clone size: few; D gene: TRBD2
CDR3 protein: CASSLVAGGPYNEQFF; CDR3 DNA: TGCGCCAGCAGCTTGGTGGCGGGAGGGCCATACAATGAGCAGTTCTTC; V gene: TRBV5-1; J gene: TRBJ2-1; clone size: -; D gene: TRBD2
CDR3 protein: CASSLQVHEQFF; CDR3 DNA: TGTGCCAGCAGCTTACAGGTCCATGAGCAGTTCTTC; V gene: TRBV7-9; J gene: TRBJ2-1; clone size: -; D gene: -
CDR3 protein: CASSLVSSPLHF; CDR3 DNA: TGTGCCAGCAGCTTAGTCTCCTCACCCCTCCACTTT; V gene: TRBV7-8; J gene: TRBJ1-6; clone size: many; D gene: -
CDR3 protein: CSVREGVDIQYF; CDR3 DNA: TGCAGCGTTCGGGAGGGAGTGGACATTCAGTACTTC; V gene: TRBV29-1; J gene: TRBJ2-4; clone size: -; D gene: TRBD2
CDR3 protein: CASSSGHEAFF; CDR3 DNA: TGTGCCAGTAGCTCGGGCCACGAAGCTTTCTTT; V gene: TRBV19; J gene: TRBJ1-1; clone size: -; D gene: -
CDR3 protein: CSARDQGITYEQYF; CDR3 DNA: TGCAGTGCTAGAGATCAGGGGATTACCTACGAGCAGTACTTC; V gene: TRBV20-1; J gene: TRBJ2-7; clone size: -; D gene: -
CDR3 protein: CASNRGEEAFF; CDR3 DNA: TGTGCCAGCAACAGAGGGGAGGAAGCTTTCTTT; V gene: TRBV3-1; J gene: TRBJ1-1; clone size: -; D gene: -
CDR3 protein: CSGSRRKNTEAFF; CDR3 DNA: TGCAGTGGAAGCCGACGGAAAAACACTGAAGCTTTCTTT; V gene: TRBV20-1; J gene: TRBJ1-1; clone size: medium-sized; D gene: -
CDR3 protein: CAISGGVYPPEQYF; CDR3 DNA: TGTGCCATCAGTGGGGGAGTATATCCCCCCGAGCAGTACTTC; V gene: TRBV10-3; J gene: TRBJ2-7; clone size: few; D gene: -
CDR3 protein: CASSFALKAFF; CDR3 DNA: TGTGCCAGCAGTTTCGCCCTGAAAGCTTTCTTT; V gene: TRBV12-3/TRBV12-4; J gene: TRBJ1-1; clone size: few; D gene: -
CDR3 protein: CASSLGIFTDTQYF; CDR3 DNA: TGTGCCAGCAGCTTAGGCATCTTCACAGATACGCAGTATTTT; V gene: TRBV7-2; J gene: TRBJ2-3; clone size: -; D gene: -
CDR3 protein: CASSLAGGVSYEQYF; CDR3 DNA: TGTGCCAGCAGTTTAGCGGGAGGCGTCTCCTACGAGCAGTACTTC; V gene: TRBV12-3/TRBV12-4; J gene: TRBJ2-7; clone size: few; D gene: -
CDR3 protein: CASSPRQGHQPQHF; CDR3 DNA: TGTGCCAGTAGTCCACGACAGGGTCATCAGCCCCAGCATTTT; V gene: TRBV19; J gene: TRBJ1-5; clone size: few; D gene: TRBD1
CDR3 protein: CASSPLTGGRHEQYF; CDR3 DNA: TGTGCCAGCAGTCCCCTGACAGGGGGGCGTCACGAGCAGTACTTC; V gene: TRBV12-3/TRBV12-4; J gene: TRBJ2-7; clone size: few; D gene: TRBD1
CDR3 protein: CATGGAANEKLFF; CDR3 DNA: TGTGCCACCGGCGGGGCAGCTAATGAAAAACTGTTTTTT; V gene: TRBV6-6; J gene: TRBJ1-4; clone size: -; D gene: -
CDR3 protein: CASSYSIYNEQFF; CDR3 DNA: TGTGCCAGCAGTTACTCGATCTACAATGAGCAGTTCTTC; V gene: TRBV6-2/TRBV6-3; J gene: TRBJ2-1; clone size: -; D gene: -
CDR3 protein: CASSLRDRNYGYTF; CDR3 DNA: TGTGCCAGCAGTTTACGGGACAGAAACTATGGCTACACCTTC; V gene: TRBV12-3/TRBV12-4; J gene: TRBJ1-2; clone size: few; D gene: TRBD1
CDR3 protein: CSASHAPNYGYTF; CDR3 DNA: TGCAGTGCTTCACACGCACCCAACTATGGCTACACCTTC; V gene: TRBV20-1; J gene: TRBJ1-2; clone size: -; D gene: -
CDR3 protein: CSARRKNTKAFF; CDR3 DNA: TGCAGTGCTCGACGTAAGAATACTAAAGCTTTCTTT; V gene: TRBV20-1; J gene: TRBJ1-1; clone size: -; D gene: -
CDR3 protein: CASSVGPGTGGWGNIQYF; CDR3 DNA: TGTGCCAGCAGCGTAGGGCCCGGGACAGGGGGCTGGGGAAACATTCAGTACTTC; V gene: TRBV9; J gene: TRBJ2-4; clone size: -; D gene: TRBD1
CDR3 protein: CASSPSPGLAGGTYNEQFF; CDR3 DNA: TGTGCCAGCAGCCCTTCCCCGGGACTAGCGGGAGGGACCTACAATGAGCAGTTCTTC; V gene: TRBV12-3/TRBV12-4; J gene: TRBJ2-1; clone size: -; D gene: TRBD2
CDR3 protein: CASSLSGAELGNEQFF; CDR3 DNA: TGTGCCAGCAGTTTATCGGGGGCAGAACTTGGCAATGAGCAGTTCTTC; V gene: TRBV27; J gene: TRBJ2-1; clone size: few; D gene: -
CDR3 protein: CASSLGTGGNEQYF; CDR3 DNA: TGTGCCAGCAGTCTCGGGACAGGGGGGAACGAGCAGTACTTC; V gene: TRBV6-1; J gene: TRBJ2-7; clone size: -; D gene: TRBD1
CDR3 protein: CSNSGGRGDTQYF; CDR3 DNA: TGCAGTAATAGCGGGGGGCGGGGAGATACGCAGTATTTT; V gene: TRBV20-1; J gene: TRBJ2-3; clone size: -; D gene: TRBD2
CDR3 protein: CASSFVREQFF; CDR3 DNA: TGTGCCAGCAGCTTCGTTCGTGAGCAGTTCTTC; V gene: TRBV7-9; J gene: TRBJ2-1; clone size: few; D gene: -
CDR3 protein: CASSGQGARGYTF; CDR3 DNA: TGTGCCAGCTCCGGACAGGGGGCTCGTGGCTACACCTTC; V gene: TRBV6-1; J gene: TRBJ1-2; clone size: few; D gene: TRBD1
CDR3 protein: CASSDSSRGPGRTDTQYF; CDR3 DNA: TGTGCCAGCAGTGACTCATCTCGGGGGCCGGGGAGGACAGATACGCAGTATTTT; V gene: TRBV25-1; J gene: TRBJ2-3; clone size: few; D gene: -
CDR3 protein: CSARPGGSSYNEQFF; CDR3 DNA: TGCAGTGCACGCCCAGGCGGGAGCTCCTACAATGAGCAGTTCTTC; V gene: TRBV20-1; J gene: TRBJ2-1; clone size: once; D gene: TRBD2
CDR3 protein: CASSPDPAGVGGGYTF; CDR3 DNA: TGTGCCAGCAGCCCAGACCCCGCCGGGGTAGGTGGTGGCTACACCTTC; V gene: TRBV4-2; J gene: TRBJ1-2; clone size: -; D gene: -
CDR3 protein: CASSLEAGARVNEQFF; CDR3 DNA: TGTGCCAGCAGCCTGGAAGCGGGAGCGAGGGTCAATGAGCAGTTCTTC; V gene: TRBV11-2; J gene: TRBJ2-1; clone size: -; D gene: TRBD2